This T cell receptor beta chain was retrieved from a study of blood T cell repertoires in COVID-19. Background on the study: COVID-19 samples from acute and convalescent phases originated in the United States, Italy and Spain.

The CDR3 runs to 12 residues. Deletions cut 6 bases from V and 8 bases from J, with 13 bases between. In germline, CDR1 is SNHLY, CDR2 FYNNEI. In the source study's methods: Reference gene primer amplification gave estimated nucleated cell counts. Assay used: immunoSEQ multiplex PCR; TCRdb lists only in-frame clones, some missing. V and J calls and clone size come straight from that table; D and trimming were deduced from the DNA. The data show 250,000 to 300,000 clones, roughly 90% seen once. This sequence originates from a woman in her fifties or sixties with acute or convalescent COVID-19. The chain is built from TRBV2 and TRBJ1-2, with D hard to call. The sample was peripheral blood. The CDR3 sequence is CASRLTLEGYTF. The CDR3 DNA sequence: TGTGCCAGCAGGCTTACCCTGGAGGGCTACACCTTC.